This T cell receptor beta chain was retrieved from a study of blood T cell repertoires in COVID-19. As for the study in general: Some COVID-19 samples were acute and others convalescent; all came from the United States, Italy and Spain. The cDNA or gDNA used as material had been derived from T cells, B-cell-depleted T cells, or PBMCs.

V was clipped by 5 bases and J by 7 bases; unmatched bases: 6. This CDR3 spans 13 amino acids. Original processing notes: Nucleated cell counts were estimated from reference gene primer amplification. Profiled with immunoSEQ multiplex PCR; TCRdb holds only in-frame clones, not every one. V and J calls and clone size are as listed in that table; D and trimming were resolved from the DNA. The sample holds about 48,000 clones, approximately 90% seen once. What was sequenced was peripheral blood. The sequence came from a man in his sixties or seventies with acute or convalescent COVID-19. The rearrangement uses TRBV12-3 or TRBV12-4 and TRBJ1-2, with 8 nucleotides matching TRBD1. The CDR3 reads CASSIGQGGGYTF. For the CDR3, the DNA is TGTGCCAGCAGTATAGGACAGGGAGGTGGCTACACCTTC.